This T cell receptor beta chain was identified during a study of cytomegalovirus exposure and HLA in healthy donors. On this clone: The antigen remains unidentified.

Study-level findings and limits: As a later analysis showed, several of the most significant clusters appeared to be linked to common viral pathogens. Earlier analysis yielded a pattern in which most TCR beta V segments were productive about 87% or about 30% of the time. With further analysis later on, most CMV-associated TCR beta chains appeared HLA-restricted. In a later analysis, donors in an Asian-associated ancestry cluster reportedly had fewer N-insertions in productive TCRs than the cohort mean.

Researchers ran the PCR with 60 Vbeta and 13 Jbeta primers. Libraries were prepared by immunoSEQ multiplex PCR; TCRdb keeps only in-frame clonotypes and omits some of them. The listing records roughly 200,000 clones. The clonotype originates from a man aged 25 to 45 in good health and CMV-seronegative. Sequencing was performed on PBMCs.

The chain's CDR3 is CACRDRAKETQYF. For the CDR3, the DNA is TGTGCCTGCCGCGACAGGGCCAAAGAGACCCAGTACTTC. The chain couples TRBV30 to TRBJ2-5, with TRBD1 matching 7 bases. The V gene end was trimmed by 6 bases and the J gene end by 3 bases; junction bases not matched to a gene: 7. The CDR3 length is 13 residues. CDR1 GTSNPN and CDR2 SVGIG come from the germline V gene (reference sequence).